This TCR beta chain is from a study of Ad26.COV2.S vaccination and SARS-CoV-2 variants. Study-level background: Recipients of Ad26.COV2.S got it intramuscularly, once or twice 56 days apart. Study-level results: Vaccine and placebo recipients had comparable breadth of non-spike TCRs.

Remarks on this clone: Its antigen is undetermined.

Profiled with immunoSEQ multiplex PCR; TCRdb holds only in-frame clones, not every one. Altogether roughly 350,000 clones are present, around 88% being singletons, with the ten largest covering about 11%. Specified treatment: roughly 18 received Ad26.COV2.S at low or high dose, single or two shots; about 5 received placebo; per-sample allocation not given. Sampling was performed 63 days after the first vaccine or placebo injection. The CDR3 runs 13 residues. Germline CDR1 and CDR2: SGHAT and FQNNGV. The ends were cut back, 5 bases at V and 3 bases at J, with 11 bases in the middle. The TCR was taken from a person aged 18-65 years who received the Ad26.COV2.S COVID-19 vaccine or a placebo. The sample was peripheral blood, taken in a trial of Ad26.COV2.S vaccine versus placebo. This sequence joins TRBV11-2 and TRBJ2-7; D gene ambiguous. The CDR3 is CASSPELGYEQYF. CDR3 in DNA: TGTGCCAGCAGCCCAGAGTTGGGCTACGAGCAGTACTTC. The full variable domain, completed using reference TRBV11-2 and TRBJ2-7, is EAGVAQSPRYKIIEKRQSVAFWCNPISGHATLYWYQQILGQGPKLLIQFQNNGVVDDSQLPKDRFSAERLKGVDSTLKIQPAKLEDSAVYLCASSPELGYEQYFGPGTRLTVT.